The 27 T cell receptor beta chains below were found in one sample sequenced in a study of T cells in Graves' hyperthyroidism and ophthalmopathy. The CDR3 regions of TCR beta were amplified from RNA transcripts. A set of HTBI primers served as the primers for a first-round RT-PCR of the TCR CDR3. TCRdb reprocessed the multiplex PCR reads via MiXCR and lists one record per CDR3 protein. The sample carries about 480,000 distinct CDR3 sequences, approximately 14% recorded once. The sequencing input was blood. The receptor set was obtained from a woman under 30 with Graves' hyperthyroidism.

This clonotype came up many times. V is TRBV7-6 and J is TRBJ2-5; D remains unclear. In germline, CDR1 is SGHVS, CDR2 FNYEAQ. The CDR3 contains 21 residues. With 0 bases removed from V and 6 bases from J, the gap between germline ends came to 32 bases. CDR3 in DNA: TGTGCCAGCAGCTTAGCTAGACCTACAACTGGTATAAACAGCCGCGACCAGACCCAGTACTTC. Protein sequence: CASSLARPTTGINSRDQTQYF.

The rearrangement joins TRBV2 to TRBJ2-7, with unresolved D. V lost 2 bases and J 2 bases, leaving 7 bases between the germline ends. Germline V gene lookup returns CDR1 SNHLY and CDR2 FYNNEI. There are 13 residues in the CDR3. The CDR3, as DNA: TGTGCCAGCAGTGAACGACTTCCCTACGAGCAGTACTTC. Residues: CASSERLPYEQYF. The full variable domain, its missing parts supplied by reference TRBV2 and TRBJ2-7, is EPEVTQTPSHQVTQMGQEVILRCVPISNHLYFYWYRQILGQKVEFLVSFYNNEISEKSEIFDDQFSVERPDGSNFTLKIRSTKLEDSAMYFCASSERLPYEQYFGPGTRLTVT.

The CDR3 sequence: CASSIGRFSGNTIYF. For the CDR3, the DNA is TGTGCCAGTAGTATAGGCAGGTTCTCTGGAAACACCATATATTTT. This chain links TRBV19 with TRBJ1-3; D gene unclear. Germline V gene data show CDR1 as LNHDA and CDR2 as SQIVND (reference sequence). V dropped 1 base and J dropped 0 bases, with 7 bases sitting between them. CDR3 length: 15 amino acids.

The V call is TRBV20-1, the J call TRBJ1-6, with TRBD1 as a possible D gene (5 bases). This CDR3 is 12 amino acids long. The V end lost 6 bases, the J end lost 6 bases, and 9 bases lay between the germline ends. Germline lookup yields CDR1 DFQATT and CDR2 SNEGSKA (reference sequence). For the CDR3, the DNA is TGCAGTGCATCAGGGATTAATTCACCCCTCCACTTT. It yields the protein CSASGINSPLHF.

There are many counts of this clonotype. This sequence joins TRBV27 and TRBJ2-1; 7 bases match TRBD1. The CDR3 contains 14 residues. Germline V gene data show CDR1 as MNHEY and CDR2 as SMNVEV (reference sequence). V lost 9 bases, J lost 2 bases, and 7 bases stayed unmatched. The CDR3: CASTYRGPYNEQFF. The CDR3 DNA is TGTGCCAGTACCTACAGGGGCCCCTACAATGAGCAGTTCTTC.

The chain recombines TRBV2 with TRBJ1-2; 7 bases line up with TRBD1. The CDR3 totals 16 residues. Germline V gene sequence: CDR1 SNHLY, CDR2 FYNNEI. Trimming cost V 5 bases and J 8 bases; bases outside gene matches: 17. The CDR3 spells CASSMGQRASLPGYTF. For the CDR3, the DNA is TGTGCCAGCAGTATGGGACAGAGGGCCTCCTTGCCAGGCTACACCTTC.

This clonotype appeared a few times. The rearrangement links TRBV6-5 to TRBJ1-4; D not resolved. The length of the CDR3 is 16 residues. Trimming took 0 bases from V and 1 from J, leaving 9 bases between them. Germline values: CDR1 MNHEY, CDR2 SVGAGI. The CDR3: CASSYSSERTNEKLFF. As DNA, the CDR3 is TGTGCCAGCAGTTACTCCAGTGAGCGAACTAATGAAAAACTGTTTTTT.

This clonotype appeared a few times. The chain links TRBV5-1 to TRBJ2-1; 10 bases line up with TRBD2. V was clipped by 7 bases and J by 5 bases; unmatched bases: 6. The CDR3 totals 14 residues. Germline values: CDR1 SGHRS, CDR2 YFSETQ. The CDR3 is CASAGTSVNNEQFF. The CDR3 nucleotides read TGCGCCAGCGCAGGGACTAGCGTTAACAATGAGCAGTTCTTC.

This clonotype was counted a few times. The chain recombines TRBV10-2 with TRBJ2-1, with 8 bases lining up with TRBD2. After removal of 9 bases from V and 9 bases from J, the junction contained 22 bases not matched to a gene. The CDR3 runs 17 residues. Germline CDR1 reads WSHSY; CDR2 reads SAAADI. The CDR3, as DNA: TGCGCCAGTTCCCCTTCGGATACTAGCGGCGTTTCATCTGAGCAGTTCTTC. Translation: CASSPSDTSGVSSEQFF.

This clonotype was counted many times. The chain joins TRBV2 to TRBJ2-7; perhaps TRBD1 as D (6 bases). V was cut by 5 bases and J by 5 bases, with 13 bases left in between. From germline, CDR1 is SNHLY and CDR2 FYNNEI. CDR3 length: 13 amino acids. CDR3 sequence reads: CASSLREGDEQYV. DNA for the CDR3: TGTGCCAGCAGTTTACGCGAGGGGGACGAGCAGTACGTC.

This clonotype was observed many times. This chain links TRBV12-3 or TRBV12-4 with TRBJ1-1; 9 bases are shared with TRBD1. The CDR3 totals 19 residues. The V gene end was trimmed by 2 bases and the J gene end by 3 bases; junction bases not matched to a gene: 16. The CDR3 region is CASSLTPGQGRGLDTEAFF. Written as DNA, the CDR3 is TGTGCCAGCAGTTTAACGCCGGGACAGGGCAGGGGATTGGACACTGAAGCTTTCTTT.

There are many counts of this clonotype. The CDR3 DNA reads TGTGCCAGCACTCTCGGGGCGGGACAAGATACCCTAGGGCCCCAGCATTTT. This sequence encodes CASTLGAGQDTLGPQHF. The V gene is TRBV6-1, the J gene TRBJ1-5; D possibly corresponds to TRBD1 (6 bases). The ends were cut back, 7 bases at V and 9 bases at J, with 28 bases in the middle. The CDR3 extends over 17 amino acids. Germline-derived CDR1 and CDR2 are MNHNS and SASEGT.

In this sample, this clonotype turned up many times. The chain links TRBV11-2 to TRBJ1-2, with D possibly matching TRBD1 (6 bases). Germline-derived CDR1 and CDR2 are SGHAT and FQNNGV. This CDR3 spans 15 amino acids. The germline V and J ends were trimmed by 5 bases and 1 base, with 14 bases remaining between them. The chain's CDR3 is CASSPRTDSNYGYTF. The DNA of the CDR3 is TGTGCCAGCAGCCCGCGGACAGACAGTAACTATGGCTACACCTTC.

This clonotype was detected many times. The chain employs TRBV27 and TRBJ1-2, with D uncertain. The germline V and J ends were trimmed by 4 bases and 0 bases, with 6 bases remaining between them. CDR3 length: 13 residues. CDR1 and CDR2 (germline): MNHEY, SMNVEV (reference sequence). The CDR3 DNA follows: TGTGCCAGCAGTTCAACCCCTAACTATGGCTACACCTTC. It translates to CASSSTPNYGYTF.

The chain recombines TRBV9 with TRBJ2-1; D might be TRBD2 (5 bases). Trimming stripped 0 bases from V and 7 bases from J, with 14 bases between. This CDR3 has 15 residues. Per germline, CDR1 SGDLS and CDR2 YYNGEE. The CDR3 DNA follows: TGTGCCAGCAGCGTAGTGGGAGAGTCGGGGAATGAGCAGTTCTTC. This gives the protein CASSVVGESGNEQFF.

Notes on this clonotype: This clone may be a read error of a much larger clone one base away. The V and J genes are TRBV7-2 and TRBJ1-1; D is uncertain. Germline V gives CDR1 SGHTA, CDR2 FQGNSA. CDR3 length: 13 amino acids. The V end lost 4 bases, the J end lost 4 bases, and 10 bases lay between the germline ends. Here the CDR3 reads CASSSDLTTEAFF. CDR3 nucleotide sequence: TGTGCCAGCAGCTCCGACTTGACCACTGAAGCTTTCTTT.

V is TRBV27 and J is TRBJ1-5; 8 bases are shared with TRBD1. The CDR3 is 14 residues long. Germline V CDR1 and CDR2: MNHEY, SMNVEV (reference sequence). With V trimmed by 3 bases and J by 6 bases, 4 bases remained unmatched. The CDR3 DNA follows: TGTGCCAGCAGTTTGCTCAGGGGGCGTCAGCCCCAGCATTTT. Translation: CASSLLRGRQPQHF.

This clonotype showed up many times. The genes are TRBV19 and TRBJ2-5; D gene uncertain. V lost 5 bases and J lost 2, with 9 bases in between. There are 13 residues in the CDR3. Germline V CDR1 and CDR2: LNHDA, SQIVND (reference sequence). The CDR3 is CASSAMGQETQYF. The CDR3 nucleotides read TGTGCCAGTAGTGCCATGGGGCAAGAGACCCAGTACTTC. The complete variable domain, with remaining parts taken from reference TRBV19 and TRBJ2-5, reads DGGITQSPKYLFRKEGQNVTLSCEQNLNHDAMYWYRQDPGQGLRLIYYSQIVNDFQKGDIAEGYSVSREKKESFPLTVTSAQKNPTAFYLCASSAMGQETQYFGPGTRLLVL.

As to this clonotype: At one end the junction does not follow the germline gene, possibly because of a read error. CDR3 coding DNA: TGTGCCAGCAGTCTGACAGGAAACACTGGAGCTTTCTTT. Its translation is CASSLTGNTGAFF. This chain links TRBV27 with TRBJ1-1, with a possible D match to TRBD1 (6 bases). Germline loops: CDR1 MNHEY, CDR2 SMNVEV (reference sequence). CDR3 length: 13 amino acids.

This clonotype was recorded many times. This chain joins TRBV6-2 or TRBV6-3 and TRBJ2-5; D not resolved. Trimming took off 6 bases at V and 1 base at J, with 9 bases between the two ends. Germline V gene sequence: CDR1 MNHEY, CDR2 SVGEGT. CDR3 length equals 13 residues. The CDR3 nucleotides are TGTGCCAGCAGCCCCGACTCCCAAGAGACCCAGTACTTC. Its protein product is CASSPDSQETQYF.

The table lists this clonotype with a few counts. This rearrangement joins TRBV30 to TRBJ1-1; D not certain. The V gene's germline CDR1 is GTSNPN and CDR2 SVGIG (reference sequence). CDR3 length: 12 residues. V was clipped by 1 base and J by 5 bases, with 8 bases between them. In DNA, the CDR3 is TGTGCCTGGAGTGAGGCGGGTACTGAAGCTTTCTTT. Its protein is CAWSEAGTEAFF.

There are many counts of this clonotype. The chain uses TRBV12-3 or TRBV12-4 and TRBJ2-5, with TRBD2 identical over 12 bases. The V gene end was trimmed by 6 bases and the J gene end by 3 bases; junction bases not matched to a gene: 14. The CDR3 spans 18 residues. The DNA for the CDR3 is TGTGCCAGCAGCTATGGACTAGCGGGGACATCAGGGGAAGAGACCCAGTACTTC. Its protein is CASSYGLAGTSGEETQYF.

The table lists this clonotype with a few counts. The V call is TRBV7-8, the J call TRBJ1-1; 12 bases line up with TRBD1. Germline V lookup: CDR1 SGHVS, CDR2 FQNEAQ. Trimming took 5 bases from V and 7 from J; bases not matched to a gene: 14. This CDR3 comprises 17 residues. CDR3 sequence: CASSNLGPGQGALEAFF. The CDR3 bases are TGTGCCAGCAGCAACCTCGGCCCGGGACAGGGGGCTCTTGAAGCTTTCTTT.

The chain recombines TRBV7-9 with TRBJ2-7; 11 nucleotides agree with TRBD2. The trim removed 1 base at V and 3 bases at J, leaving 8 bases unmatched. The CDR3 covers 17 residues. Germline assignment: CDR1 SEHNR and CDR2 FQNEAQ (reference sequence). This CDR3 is CASSLGGGLAGGYEQYV. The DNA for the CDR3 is TGTGCCAGCAGCTTAGGAGGGGGGCTAGCGGGAGGCTACGAGCAGTACGTC.

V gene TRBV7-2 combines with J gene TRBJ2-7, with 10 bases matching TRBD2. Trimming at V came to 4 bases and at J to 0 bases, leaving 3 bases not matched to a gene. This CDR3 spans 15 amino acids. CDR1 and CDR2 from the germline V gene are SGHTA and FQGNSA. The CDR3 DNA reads TGTGCCAGCAGCTCTTCTAGCGGGAGCTCCTACGAGCAGTACTTC. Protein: CASSSSSGSSYEQYF.

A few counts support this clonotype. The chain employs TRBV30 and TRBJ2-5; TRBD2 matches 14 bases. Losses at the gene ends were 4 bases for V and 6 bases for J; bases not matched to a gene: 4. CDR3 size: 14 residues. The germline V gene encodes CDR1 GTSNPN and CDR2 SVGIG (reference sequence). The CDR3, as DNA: TGTGCCTGGACCGGACTAGCGGGAGGAAAGACCCAGTACTTC. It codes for CAWTGLAGGKTQYF.

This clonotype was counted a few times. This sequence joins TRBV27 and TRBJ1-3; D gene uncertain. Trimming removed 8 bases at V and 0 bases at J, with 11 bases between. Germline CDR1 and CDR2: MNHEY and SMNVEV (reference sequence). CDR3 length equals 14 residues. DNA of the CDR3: TGTGCCAGCTCCCGGTTGTACTCTGGAAACACCATATATTTT. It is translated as CASSRLYSGNTIYF.